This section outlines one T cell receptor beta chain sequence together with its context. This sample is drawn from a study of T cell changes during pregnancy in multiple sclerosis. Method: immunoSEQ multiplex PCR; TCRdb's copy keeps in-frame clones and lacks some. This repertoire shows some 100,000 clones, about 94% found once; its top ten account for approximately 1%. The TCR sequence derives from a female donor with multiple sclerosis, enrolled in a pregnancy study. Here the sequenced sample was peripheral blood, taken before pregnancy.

The CDR3 bases are TGTGCCAGCAGCTTTGGTGCAGCGGGAGGGATCAATGAGCAGTTCTTC. Protein sequence: CASSFGAAGGINEQFF. The rearrangement uses TRBV7-6 and TRBJ2-1, with 10 bases matching TRBD2. This CDR3 region has 16 residues. V lost 3 bases and J lost 6; bases outside the gene matches: 8. Germline V gene lookup returns CDR1 SGHVS and CDR2 FNYEAQ.